Listed below are T cell receptor beta chains from one sample, sequenced in a study of blood T cells in healthy people across ages. MiXCR, run by TCRdb on the 5' RACE reads, gives a single entry per CDR3 protein. The profile shows some 800,000 distinct CDR3 sequences, 40% to 50% of them singletons. Material for sequencing was blood. These receptors all stem from a man aged 60 to 75 in good health. Both conserved end residues are part of each CDR3. D genes are given only for firm matches. Part of the rows lack a size; the others show once, few, many or a class for expanded clones.

size	V	D	J	CDR3	DNA
NA	TRBV12-3/TRBV12-4	NA	TRBJ2-1	CASSLAGGAYNERFF	TGTGCCAGCAGTTTAGCGGGGGGGGCATACAATGAGCGGTTCTTC
NA	TRBV5-1	TRBD2	TRBJ2-3	CASSLASGGRDTQYF	TGTGCCAGCAGCTTAGCCTCGGGGGGGAGGGATACGCAGTATTTT
NA	TRBV5-1	NA	TRBJ2-1	CASSLGVDWDEQFF	TGCGCCAGCAGCTTGGGTGTGGATTGGGATGAGCAGTTCTTC
NA	TRBV6-2/TRBV6-3	NA	TRBJ1-1	CASTREFENTEAFF	TGTGCCAGCACCCGAGAGTTTGAGAACACTGAAGCTTTCTTT
NA	TRBV2	TRBD1	TRBJ1-1	CASKTGTQITEAFF	TGTGCCAGCAAGACAGGGACCCAGATCACTGAAGCTTTCTTT
NA	TRBV20-1	NA	TRBJ2-7	CSARRGRGENEQYF	TGCAGTGCCCGACGGGGCAGGGGTGAAAACGAGCAGTACTTC
many	TRBV12-3/TRBV12-4	NA	TRBJ2-3	CASTRQSWDTQYF	TGTGCCAGCACACGACAATCGTGGGATACGCAGTATTTT
NA	TRBV6-2/TRBV6-3	NA	TRBJ1-4	CASSWTPNEKLFF	TGTGCCAGCAGTTGGACGCCTAATGAAAAACTGTTTTTT
few	TRBV5-1	NA	TRBJ2-5	CASSGGRSGPETQYF	TGCGCCAGCAGTGGGGGGAGGTCCGGTCCAGAGACCCAGTACTTC
NA	TRBV27	NA	TRBJ2-1	CASSLGGMSHNEQFF	TGTGCCAGCAGTTTAGGGGGGATGAGTCACAATGAGCAGTTCTTC
NA	TRBV12-3/TRBV12-4	TRBD2	TRBJ2-7	CASSSLTSASYEQYF	TGTGCCAGCAGTTCCCTGACTAGCGCTTCCTACGAGCAGTACTTC
NA	TRBV12-3/TRBV12-4	TRBD1	TRBJ2-7	CASSLGQGMFEQYF	TGTGCCAGCAGTTTGGGACAGGGGATGTTCGAGCAGTACTTC
few	TRBV7-9	NA	TRBJ2-1	CASSHDRGRGRSFEQFF	TGTGCCAGCAGCCACGATAGAGGTCGGGGGCGATCATTTGAGCAGTTCTTC
NA	TRBV4-3	TRBD1	TRBJ2-7	CASSQGQGHNEQYF	TGCGCCAGCAGCCAGGGACAGGGTCACAATGAGCAGTACTTC
few	TRBV12-3/TRBV12-4	NA	TRBJ1-5	CASRWGAGNQPQHF	TGTGCCAGCAGGTGGGGGGCAGGCAATCAGCCCCAGCATTTT
few	TRBV7-9	NA	TRBJ2-3	CASSPPRGGTDTQYF	TGTGCCAGCAGCCCCCCCCGGGGAGGCACAGATACGCAGTATTTT
few	TRBV28	NA	TRBJ2-1	CASSLGVNMYNEQFF	TGTGCCAGCAGTTTAGGGGTAAATATGTACAATGAGCAGTTCTTC
NA	TRBV3-1	TRBD1	TRBJ2-1	CASSQDKGPGGSYNERFF	TGTGCCAGCAGCCAAGATAAGGGGCCAGGGGGCTCCTACAATGAGCGGTTCTTC
NA	TRBV6-2/TRBV6-3	TRBD1	TRBJ2-1	CASSTLDRVFNEQFF	TGTGCCAGCAGTACACTGGACAGGGTTTTTAATGAGCAGTTCTTC
NA	TRBV5-6	TRBD1	TRBJ2-1	CASSSLSRGRPREQFF	TGTGCCAGCAGCTCACTAAGCAGGGGGCGACCGCGTGAGCAGTTCTTC
few	TRBV6-5	TRBD1	TRBJ1-4	CASSYSGQGTSNEKLFF	TGTGCCAGCAGTTACTCGGGACAGGGGACTTCTAATGAAAAACTGTTTTTT
NA	TRBV5-5	NA	TRBJ1-2	CASSLVAGPANYGYTF	TGTGCCAGCAGCTTGGTGGCGGGGCCAGCTAACTATGGCTACACCTTC
NA	TRBV20-1	TRBD2	TRBJ2-5	CSARTSGGQETQYF	TGCAGCGCCCGGACTAGCGGGGGCCAAGAGACCCAGTACTTC
few	TRBV7-3	NA	TRBJ2-6	CASSLRGVGSGANVLTF	TGTGCCAGCAGCTTAAGGGGAGTTGGTTCTGGGGCCAACGTCCTGACTTTC
few	TRBV30	NA	TRBJ1-4	CAWSRKGSEEKLFF	TGTGCCTGGAGTCGAAAGGGTTCTGAGGAAAAACTGTTTTTT
NA	TRBV18	NA	TRBJ2-6	CASSRVISGANVLTF	TGTGCCAGCTCACGTGTGATCTCTGGGGCCAACGTCCTGACTTTC
NA	TRBV7-8	TRBD2	TRBJ2-3	CASSPSGTGDTQYF	TGTGCCAGCAGCCCTAGCGGAACCGGGGATACGCAGTATTTT
NA	TRBV3-1	NA	TRBJ2-5	CACGRGQETQYF	TGTGCCTGTGGGCGGGGCCAAGAGACCCAGTACTTC
NA	TRBV7-9	TRBD2	TRBJ2-3	CASSLFGGGASDTQYF	TGTGCCAGCAGCTTGTTCGGCGGGGGGGCATCAGATACGCAGTATTTT
NA	TRBV2	NA	TRBJ1-4	CASIDREKLFF	TGTGCCAGCATTGACCGGGAAAAACTGTTTTTT
once	TRBV6-4	NA	TRBJ2-2	CASSGGDTGELFF	TGTGCCAGCAGTGGCGGGGACACCGGGGAGCTGTTTTTT
few	TRBV6-1	NA	TRBJ2-7	CASNPGYEQYF	TGTGCCAGCAACCCAGGGTACGAGCAGTACTTC
few	TRBV4-3	NA	TRBJ2-6	CASSQDLGSGANVLTF	TGCGCCAGCAGCCAGGATTTGGGGTCCGGGGCCAACGTCCTGACTTTC
few	TRBV29-1	TRBD1	TRBJ1-5	CSVAGQGASQPQHF	TGCAGCGTTGCGGGACAGGGGGCATCTCAGCCCCAGCATTTT
NA	TRBV7-2	TRBD2	TRBJ2-7	CASSVDGRGTQYF	TGTGCCAGCAGCGTAGATGGGAGGGGCACCCAGTACTTC
NA	TRBV2	NA	TRBJ2-3	CASSFLGATRGTSTDTQYF	TGTGCCAGCAGTTTTTTAGGCGCCACGAGGGGAACTAGCACAGATACGCAGTATTTT